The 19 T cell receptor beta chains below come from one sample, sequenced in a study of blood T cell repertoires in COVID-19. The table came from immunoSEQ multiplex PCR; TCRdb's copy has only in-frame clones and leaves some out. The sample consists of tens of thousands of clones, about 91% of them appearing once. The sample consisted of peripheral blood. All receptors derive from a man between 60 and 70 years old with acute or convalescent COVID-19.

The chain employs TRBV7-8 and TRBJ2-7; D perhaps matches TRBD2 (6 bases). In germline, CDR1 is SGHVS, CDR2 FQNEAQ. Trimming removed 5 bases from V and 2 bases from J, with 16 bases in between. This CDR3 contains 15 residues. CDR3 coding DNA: TGTGCCAGCAGCCATGGGGGTGGGAGGACCTACGAGCAGTACTTC. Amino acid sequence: CASSHGGGRTYEQYF.

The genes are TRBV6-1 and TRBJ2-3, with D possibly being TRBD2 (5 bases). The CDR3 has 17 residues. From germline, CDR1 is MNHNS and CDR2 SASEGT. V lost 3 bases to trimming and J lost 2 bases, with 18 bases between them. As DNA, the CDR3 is TGTGCCAGCAGTGACGTTTTCCGGACTGTTGTCACAGATACGCAGTATTTT. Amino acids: CASSDVFRTVVTDTQYF.

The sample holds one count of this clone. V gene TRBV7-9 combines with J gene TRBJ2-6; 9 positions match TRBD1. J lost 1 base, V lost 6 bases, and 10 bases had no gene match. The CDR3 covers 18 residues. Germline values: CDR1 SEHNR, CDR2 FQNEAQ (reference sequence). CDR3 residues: CASRVGLQGASGANVLTF. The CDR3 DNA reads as TGTGCCAGCAGGGTGGGGCTACAGGGGGCTTCTGGGGCCAACGTCCTGACTTTC. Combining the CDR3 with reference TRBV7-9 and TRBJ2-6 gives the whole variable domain DTGVSQNPRHKITKRGQNVTFRCDPISEHNRLYWYRQTLGQGPEFLTYFQNEAQLEKSRLLSDRFSAERPKGSFSTLEIQRTEQGDSAMYLCASRVGLQGASGANVLTFGAGSRLTVL.

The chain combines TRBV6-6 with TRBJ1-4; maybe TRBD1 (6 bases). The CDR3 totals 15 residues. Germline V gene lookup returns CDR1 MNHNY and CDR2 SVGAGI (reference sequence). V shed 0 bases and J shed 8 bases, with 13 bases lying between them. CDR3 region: CASSYSSGVGEKLFF. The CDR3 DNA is TGTGCCAGCAGTTACTCTTCAGGGGTAGGCGAAAAACTGTTTTTT.

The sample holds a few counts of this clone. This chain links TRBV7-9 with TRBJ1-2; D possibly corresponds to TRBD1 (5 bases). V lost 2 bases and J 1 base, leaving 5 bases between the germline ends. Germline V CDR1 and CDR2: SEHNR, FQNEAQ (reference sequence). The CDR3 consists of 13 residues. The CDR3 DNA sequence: TGTGCCAGCAGCTTACAGGGTAACTATGGCTACACCTTC. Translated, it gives CASSLQGNYGYTF.

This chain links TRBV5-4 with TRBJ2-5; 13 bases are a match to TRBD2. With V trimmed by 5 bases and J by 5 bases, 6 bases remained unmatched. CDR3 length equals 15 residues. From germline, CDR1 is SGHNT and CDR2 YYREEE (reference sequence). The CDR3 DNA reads TGTGCCAGCAGAGGAGGACTAGCGGGAGTGGAGACCCAGTACTTC. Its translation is CASRGGLAGVETQYF.

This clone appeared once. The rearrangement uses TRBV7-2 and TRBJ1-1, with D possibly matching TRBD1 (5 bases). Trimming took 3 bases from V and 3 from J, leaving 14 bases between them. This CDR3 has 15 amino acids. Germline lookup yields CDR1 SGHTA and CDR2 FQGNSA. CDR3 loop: CASSFETRVYTEAFF. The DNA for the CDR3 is TGTGCCAGCAGCTTCGAAACCAGGGTTTACACTGAAGCTTTCTTT.

Here the CDR3 reads CASSLGQGVTTNEKLFF. CDR3 bases: TGTGCCAGCAGCTTAGGACAGGGGGTAACGACTAATGAAAAACTGTTTTTT. This sequence joins TRBV11-2 and TRBJ1-4, with 9 nucleotides matching TRBD1. V lost 1 base and J lost 2; bases outside the gene matches: 5. Germline lookup yields CDR1 SGHAT and CDR2 FQNNGV. The CDR3 sequence is 17 residues long. The whole variable domain, remainder taken from reference TRBV11-2 and TRBJ1-4, is EAGVAQSPRYKIIEKRQSVAFWCNPISGHATLYWYQQILGQGPKLLIQFQNNGVVDDSQLPKDRFSAERLKGVDSTLKIQPAKLEDSAVYLCASSLGQGVTTNEKLFFGSGTQLSVL.

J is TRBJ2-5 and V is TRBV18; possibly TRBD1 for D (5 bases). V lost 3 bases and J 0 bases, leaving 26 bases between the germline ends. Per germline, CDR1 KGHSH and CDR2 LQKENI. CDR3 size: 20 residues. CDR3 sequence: CASSPSTAWRGRDYQETQYF. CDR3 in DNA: TGTGCCAGCTCACCTTCGACCGCGTGGCGTGGCAGGGATTACCAAGAGACCCAGTACTTC. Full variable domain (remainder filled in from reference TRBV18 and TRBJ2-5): NAGVMQNPRHLVRRRGQEARLRCSPMKGHSHVYWYRQLPEEGLKFMVYLQKENIIDESGMPKERFSAEFPKEGPSILRIQQVVRGDSAAYFCASSPSTAWRGRDYQETQYFGPGTRLLVL.

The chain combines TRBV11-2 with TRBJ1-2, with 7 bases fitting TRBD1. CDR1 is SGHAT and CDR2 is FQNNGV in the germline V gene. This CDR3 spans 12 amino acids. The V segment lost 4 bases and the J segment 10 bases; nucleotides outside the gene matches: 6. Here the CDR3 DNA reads TGTGCCAGCAGCTCAAGACAGGGATACTACACCTTC. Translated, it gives CASSSRQGYYTF. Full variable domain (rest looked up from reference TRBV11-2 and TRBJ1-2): EAGVAQSPRYKIIEKRQSVAFWCNPISGHATLYWYQQILGQGPKLLIQFQNNGVVDDSQLPKDRFSAERLKGVDSTLKIQPAKLEDSAVYLCASSSRQGYYTFGSGTRLTVV.

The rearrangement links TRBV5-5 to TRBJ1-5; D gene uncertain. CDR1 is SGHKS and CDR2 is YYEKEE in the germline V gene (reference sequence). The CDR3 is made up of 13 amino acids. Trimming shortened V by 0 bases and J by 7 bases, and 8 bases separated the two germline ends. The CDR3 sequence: CASSLDSVQPQHF. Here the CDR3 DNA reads TGTGCCAGCAGCTTGGATTCGGTCCAGCCCCAGCATTTT.

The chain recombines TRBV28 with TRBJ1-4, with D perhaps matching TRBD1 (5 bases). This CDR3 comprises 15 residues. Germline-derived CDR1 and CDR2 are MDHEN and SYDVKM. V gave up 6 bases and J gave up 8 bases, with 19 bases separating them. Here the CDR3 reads CASSSAEGLVEKLFF. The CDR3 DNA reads TGTGCCAGCAGCTCCGCGGAGGGACTAGTGGAAAAACTGTTTTTT.

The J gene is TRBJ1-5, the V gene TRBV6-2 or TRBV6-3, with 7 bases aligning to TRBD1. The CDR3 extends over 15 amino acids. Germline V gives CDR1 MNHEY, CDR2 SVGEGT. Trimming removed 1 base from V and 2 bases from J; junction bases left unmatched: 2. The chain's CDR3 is CASSYFGQGNQPQHF. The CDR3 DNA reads TGTGCCAGCAGTTACTTCGGACAGGGCAATCAGCCCCAGCATTTT.

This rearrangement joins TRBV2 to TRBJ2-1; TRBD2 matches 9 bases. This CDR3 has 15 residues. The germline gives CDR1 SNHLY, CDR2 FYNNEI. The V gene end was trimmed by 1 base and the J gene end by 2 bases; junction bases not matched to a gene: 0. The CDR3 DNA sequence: TGTGCCAGCAGTGAAGGACTAGCGGCCTACAATGAGCAGTTCTTC. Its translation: CASSEGLAAYNEQFF.

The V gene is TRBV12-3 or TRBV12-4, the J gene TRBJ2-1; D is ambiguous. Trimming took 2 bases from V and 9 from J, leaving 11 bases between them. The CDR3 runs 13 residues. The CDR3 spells CASSLIAFGEQFF. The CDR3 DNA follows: TGTGCCAGCAGTTTAATCGCATTCGGTGAGCAGTTCTTC.

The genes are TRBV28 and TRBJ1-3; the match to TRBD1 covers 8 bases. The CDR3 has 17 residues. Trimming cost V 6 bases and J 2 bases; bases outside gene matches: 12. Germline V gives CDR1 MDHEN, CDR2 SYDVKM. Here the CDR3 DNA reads TGTGCCAGCAGCCCTCGAGGACAGGGAAGGGCTGGAAACACCATATATTTT. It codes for CASSPRGQGRAGNTIYF.

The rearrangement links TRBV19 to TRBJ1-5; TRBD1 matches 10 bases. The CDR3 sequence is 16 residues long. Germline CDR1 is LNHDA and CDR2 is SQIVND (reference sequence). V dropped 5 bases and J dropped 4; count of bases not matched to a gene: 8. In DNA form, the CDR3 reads TGTGCCAGTAGTCGGACAGGGGGAGGGTTAAATCAGCCCCAGCATTTT. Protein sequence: CASSRTGGGLNQPQHF.

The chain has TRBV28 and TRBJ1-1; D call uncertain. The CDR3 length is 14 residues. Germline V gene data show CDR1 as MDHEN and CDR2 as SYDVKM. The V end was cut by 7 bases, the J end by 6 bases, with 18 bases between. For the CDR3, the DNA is TGTGCCAGCATCGACTCCGGGAATAGGGCTGAAGCTTTCTTT. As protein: CASIDSGNRAEAFF.

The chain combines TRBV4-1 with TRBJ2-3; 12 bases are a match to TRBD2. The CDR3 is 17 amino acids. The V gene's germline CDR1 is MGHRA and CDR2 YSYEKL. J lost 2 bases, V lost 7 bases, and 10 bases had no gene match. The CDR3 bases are TGCGCCAGCAAAGAGGCTAGCGGGAGGGATGCCACAGATACGCAGTATTTT. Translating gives CASKEASGRDATDTQYF.